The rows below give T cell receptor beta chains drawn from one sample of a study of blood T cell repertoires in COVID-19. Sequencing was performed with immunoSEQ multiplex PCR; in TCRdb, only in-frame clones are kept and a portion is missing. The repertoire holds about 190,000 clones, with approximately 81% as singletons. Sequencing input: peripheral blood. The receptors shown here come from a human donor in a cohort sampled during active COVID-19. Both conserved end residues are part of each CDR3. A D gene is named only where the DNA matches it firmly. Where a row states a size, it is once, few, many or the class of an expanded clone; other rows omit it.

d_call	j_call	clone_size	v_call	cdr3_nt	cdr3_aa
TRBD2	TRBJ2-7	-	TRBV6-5	TGTGCCAGCAGGACTAGCGGGAGTGCCTCCTACGAGCAGTACTTC	CASRTSGSASYEQYF
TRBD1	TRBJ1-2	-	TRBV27	TGTGCCAGCAGCCACGCCGAGGACAGGGGGCGCGGGGCTGGCTACACCTTC	CASSHAEDRGRGAGYTF
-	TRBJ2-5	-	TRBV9	TGTGCCAGCAGCGTAGCAGTCCAAGAGACCCAGTACTTC	CASSVAVQETQYF
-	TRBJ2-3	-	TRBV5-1	TGCGCCAGCAGCTTGAGGCCAGGGAGCACAGATACGCAGTATTTT	CASSLRPGSTDTQYF
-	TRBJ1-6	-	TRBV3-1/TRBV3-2	TGTGCCAGCAGCCAAGTACGGGGGGTTAGGCATAATTCACCCCTCCACTTT	CASSQVRGVRHNSPLHF
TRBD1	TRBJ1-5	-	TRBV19	TGTGCCAGTACCAAGACAGGGGTCGGCCAGCCCCAGCATTTT	CASTKTGVGQPQHF
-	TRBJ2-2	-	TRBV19	TGTGCCAGTAGTATACGGAGGGGACCCGGGGAGCTGTTTTTT	CASSIRRGPGELFF
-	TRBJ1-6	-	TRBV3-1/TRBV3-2	TGTGCCAGCAGCGAAGCGGTGAACAGAAATTCACCCCTCCACTTT	CASSEAVNRNSPLHF
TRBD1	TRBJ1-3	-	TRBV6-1	TGTGCCAGCAGTGGGCAACTCGGGACAGGAAAGGACACCATATATTTT	CASSGQLGTGKDTIYF
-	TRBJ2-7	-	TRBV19	TGTGCCAGTAGACAGAACTCCTACGAGCAGTACTTC	CASRQNSYEQYF
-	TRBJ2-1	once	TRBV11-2	TGTGCCAGCAGCTTAGTACGTACAGGGCCCTACAATGAGCAGTTCTTC	CASSLVRTGPYNEQFF
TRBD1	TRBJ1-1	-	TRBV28	TGTGCCAGCAGTTTACCTGGACAGGATGAACTGGCTTTCTTT	CASSLPGQDELAFF
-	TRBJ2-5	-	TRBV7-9	TGTGCCAGCAGCTCCGGTACGGGGCAAGAGACCCAGTACTTC	CASSSGTGQETQYF
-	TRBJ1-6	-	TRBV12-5	TGTGCTAGTGGTTTTTGGGAGCTAGGTCCAAAATCACCCCTCCACTTT	CASGFWELGPKSPLHF
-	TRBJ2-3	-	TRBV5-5	TGTGCCAGCAGCTACACCTCGCTCACAGATACGCAGTATTTT	CASSYTSLTDTQYF
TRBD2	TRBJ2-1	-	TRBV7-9	TGTGCCAGCAGCGCGGGGGGCGGCCTGAATGAGCAGTTCTTC	CASSAGGGLNEQFF
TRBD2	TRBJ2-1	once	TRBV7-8	TGTGCCAGCAGCCCAACTCGCGGACTAGCGGGACACGGTGAGCAGTTCTTC	CASSPTRGLAGHGEQFF